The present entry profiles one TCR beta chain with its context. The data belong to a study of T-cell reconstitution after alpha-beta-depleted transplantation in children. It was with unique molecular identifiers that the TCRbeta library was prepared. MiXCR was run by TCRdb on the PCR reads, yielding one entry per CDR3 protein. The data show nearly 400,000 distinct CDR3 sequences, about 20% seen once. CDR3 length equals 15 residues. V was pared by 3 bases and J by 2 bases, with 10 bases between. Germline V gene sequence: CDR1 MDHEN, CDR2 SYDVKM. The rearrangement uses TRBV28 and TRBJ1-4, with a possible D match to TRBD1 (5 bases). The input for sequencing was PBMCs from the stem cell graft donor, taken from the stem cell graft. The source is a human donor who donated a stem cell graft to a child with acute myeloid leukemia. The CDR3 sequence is CASSFGGRTNEKLFF. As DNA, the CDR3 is TGTGCCAGCAGTTTTGGGGGGAGGACTAATGAAAAACTGTTTTTT.